This TCR beta chain was recovered during a study of T cells in Graves' hyperthyroidism and ophthalmopathy. Ophthalmopathy cases met thresholds of Clinical Activity Score at least 3, NOSPECS grade at least 4 and duration under 3 months. The V gene end was trimmed by 0 bases and the J gene end by 5 bases; junction bases not matched to a gene: 6. Per the germline V gene, CDR1 is SGHRS and CDR2 is YFSETQ. This CDR3 is 16 amino acids long. Study-level points and caveats: With a median lead of roughly 6.8 months before onset, the model predicted ophthalmopathy. Stable hyperthyroidism and ophthalmopathy were separated using 13 V-J signatures. Blood also held most thyroid clonotypes expanded beyond 0.001.

Using RNA transcripts as the source, TCR beta CDR3 regions were amplified. The TCR CDR3 first-round RT-PCR relied on the HTBI primer set. TCRdb itself ran the multiplex PCR reads through MiXCR, one entry per CDR3 protein. The table shows about 290,000 distinct CDR3 sequences, with roughly 19% occurring only once. Comment on this clonotype: Antigen specificity is unknown.

The sample consisted of blood. The TCR originated in a man aged 50 to 59 with Graves' ophthalmopathy. The V call is TRBV5-1, the J call TRBJ2-3, with TRBD2 matching 10 bases. DNA for the CDR3: TGCGCCAGCAGCTTGGAGGGAACTAGCGGGGTAGATACGCAGTATTTT. Translation gives CASSLEGTSGVDTQYF.